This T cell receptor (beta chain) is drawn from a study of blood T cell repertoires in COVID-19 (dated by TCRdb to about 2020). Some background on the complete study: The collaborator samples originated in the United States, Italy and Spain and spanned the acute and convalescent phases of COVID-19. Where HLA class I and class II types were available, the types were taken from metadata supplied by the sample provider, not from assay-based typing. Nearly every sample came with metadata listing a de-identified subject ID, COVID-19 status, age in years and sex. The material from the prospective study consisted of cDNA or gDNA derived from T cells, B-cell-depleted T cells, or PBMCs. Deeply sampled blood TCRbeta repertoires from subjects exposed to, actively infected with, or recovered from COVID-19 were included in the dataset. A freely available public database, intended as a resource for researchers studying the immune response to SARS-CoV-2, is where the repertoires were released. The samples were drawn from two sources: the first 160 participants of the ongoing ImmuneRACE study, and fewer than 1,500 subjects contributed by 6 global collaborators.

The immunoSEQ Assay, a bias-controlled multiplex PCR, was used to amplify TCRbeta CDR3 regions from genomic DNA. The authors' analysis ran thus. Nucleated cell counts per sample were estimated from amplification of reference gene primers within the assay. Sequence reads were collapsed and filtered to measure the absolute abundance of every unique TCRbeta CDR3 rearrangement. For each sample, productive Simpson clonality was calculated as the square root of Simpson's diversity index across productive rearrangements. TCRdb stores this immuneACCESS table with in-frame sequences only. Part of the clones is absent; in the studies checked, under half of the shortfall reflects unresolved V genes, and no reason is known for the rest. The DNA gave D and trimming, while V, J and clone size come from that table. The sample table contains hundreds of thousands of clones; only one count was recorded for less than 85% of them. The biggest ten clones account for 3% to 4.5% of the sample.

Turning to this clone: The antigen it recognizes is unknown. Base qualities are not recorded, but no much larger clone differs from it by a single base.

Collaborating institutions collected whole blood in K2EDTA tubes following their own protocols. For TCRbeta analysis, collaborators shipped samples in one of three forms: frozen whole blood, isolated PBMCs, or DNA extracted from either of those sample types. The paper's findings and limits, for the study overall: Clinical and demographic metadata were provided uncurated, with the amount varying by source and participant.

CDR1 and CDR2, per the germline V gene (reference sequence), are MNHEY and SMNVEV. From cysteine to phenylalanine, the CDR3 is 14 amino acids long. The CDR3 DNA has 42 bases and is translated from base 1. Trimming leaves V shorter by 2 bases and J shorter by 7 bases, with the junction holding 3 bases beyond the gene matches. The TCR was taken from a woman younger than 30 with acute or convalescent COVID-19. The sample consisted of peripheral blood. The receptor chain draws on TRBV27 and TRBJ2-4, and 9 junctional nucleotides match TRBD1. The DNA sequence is TGTGCCAGCAGTTTAACAGGACAGGGGAACATTCAGTACTTC. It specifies CASSLTGQGNIQYF.